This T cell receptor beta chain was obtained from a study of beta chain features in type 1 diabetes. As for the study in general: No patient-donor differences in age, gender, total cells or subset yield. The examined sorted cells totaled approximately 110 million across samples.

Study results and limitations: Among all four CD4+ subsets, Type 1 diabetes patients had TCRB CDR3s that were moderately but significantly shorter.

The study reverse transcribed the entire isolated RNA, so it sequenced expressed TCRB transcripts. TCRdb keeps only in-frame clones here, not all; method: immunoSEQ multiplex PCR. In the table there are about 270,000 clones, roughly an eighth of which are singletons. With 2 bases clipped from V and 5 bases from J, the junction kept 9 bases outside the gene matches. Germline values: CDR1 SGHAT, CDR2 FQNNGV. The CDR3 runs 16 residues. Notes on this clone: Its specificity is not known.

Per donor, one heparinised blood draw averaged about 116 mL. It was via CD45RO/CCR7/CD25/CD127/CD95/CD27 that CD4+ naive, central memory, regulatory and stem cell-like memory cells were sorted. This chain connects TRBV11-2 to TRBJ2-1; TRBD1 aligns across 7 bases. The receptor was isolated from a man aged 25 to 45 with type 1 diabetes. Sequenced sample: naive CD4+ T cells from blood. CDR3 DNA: TGTGCCAGCAGCTTAATTGTAAACAGGGGCCACAATGAGCAGTTCTTC. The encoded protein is CASSLIVNRGHNEQFF.